The 5 T cell receptor beta chains reported below all come from one sample, sequenced in a study of chemoradiotherapy in HPV16-positive cancers. Here immunoSEQ multiplex PCR was the method, and the copy in TCRdb shows in-frame clones only, minus some. The repertoire holds 9,500 to 15,000 clones, with around 87% as singletons. The material was blood, obtained from a patient who underwent chemoradiotherapy. The receptors come from a human donor with HPV-associated anogenital cancer.

The genes are TRBV4-3 and TRBJ2-5, with D perhaps TRBD1 or TRBD2 (5 bases each). From germline, CDR1 is LGHNA and CDR2 YSLEER. The CDR3 length is 17 residues. V lost 0 bases to trimming and J lost 7 bases, with 21 bases between them. The CDR3 DNA reads TGCGCCAGCAGCCAAGACTTCGACGCCGGGGCAACCGTGACCCAGTACTTC. This sequence encodes CASSQDFDAGATVTQYF.

The chain couples TRBV4-3 to TRBJ2-2; TRBD2 matches 8 bases. The trim removed 0 bases at V and 7 bases at J, leaving 13 bases unmatched. CDR1 LGHNA and CDR2 YSLEER come from the germline V gene. The length of the CDR3 is 18 residues. The CDR3 sequence is CASSQDQSGGPRNGELFF. In DNA, the CDR3 is TGCGCCAGCAGCCAAGATCAAAGCGGGGGCCCCAGGAACGGGGAGCTGTTTTTT.

This rearrangement joins TRBV27 to TRBJ1-6; D gene ambiguous. Germline values: CDR1 MNHEY, CDR2 SMNVEV (reference sequence). This CDR3 spans 16 amino acids. Trimming removed 2 bases at V and 0 bases at J, with 8 bases between. CDR3 sequence reads: CASSLNRVSYNSPLHF. The CDR3 DNA follows: TGTGCCAGCAGTTTAAATAGGGTCTCCTATAATTCACCCCTCCACTTT.

V gene TRBV9 combines with J gene TRBJ2-7, with D possibly matching TRBD1 (5 bases). Trimming pared 3 bases from V and 3 bases from J, leaving 13 bases between. The CDR3 is 14 amino acids. Germline assignment: CDR1 SGDLS and CDR2 YYNGEE. The CDR3 region has the DNA TGTGCCAGCAGCGGCGACAGCGCGAACTACGAGCAGTACTTC. Translated: CASSGDSANYEQYF.

The V call is TRBV14, the J call TRBJ1-6; no clear D gene. Germline CDR1 reads SGHDN; CDR2 reads FVKESK. The CDR3 runs to 12 residues. Trimming stripped 1 base from V and 9 bases from J, with 4 bases between. Here the CDR3 reads CASSQVASPLHF. The CDR3, as DNA: TGTGCCAGCAGCCAAGTGGCTTCACCCCTCCACTTT. The entire variable domain, with the rest obtained from reference TRBV14 and TRBJ1-6, is as follows: EAGVTQFPSHSVIEKGQTVTLRCDPISGHDNLYWYRRVMGKEIKFLLHFVKESKQDESGMPNNRFLAERTGGTYSTLKVQPAELEDSGVYFCASSQVASPLHFGNGTRLTVT.